Given below is one TCR beta chain in context. In the study's own analysis: Amplification of reference gene primers provided the estimated nucleated cell counts. The repertoire was sequenced with immunoSEQ multiplex PCR; TCRdb's copy has only in-frame clones and lacks some. Clonal size and the V and J genes are those of that table, whereas D and trimming came from the DNA. Seen here are 150,000 to 200,000 clones, around 77% observed once, and the top ten hold 17%. This sample stems from a study of blood T cell repertoires in COVID-19. Turning to the study itself: Samples of COVID-19 (acute and convalescent) were obtained from the United States, Italy and Spain. From T cells, B-cell-depleted T cells, or PBMCs came the material, which was cDNA or gDNA.

This receptor was identified in a man aged 55-75 years with active or convalescent COVID-19. The sequenced sample was peripheral blood.

CDR3 sequence reads: CAIRQTPGTPKDDEQFF. The CDR3 region has the DNA TGTGCCATCAGACAAACCCCCGGGACTCCAAAGGACGATGAGCAGTTCTTC. V gene TRBV10-3 combines with J gene TRBJ2-1, with a tentative D call TRBD2 (6 bases). The CDR3 length is 17 residues. CDR1 and CDR2 from the germline V gene are ENHRY and SYGVKD. V lost 6 bases to trimming and J lost 8 bases, with 26 bases between them.